One sample yielded the 32 T cell receptor beta chains listed below, sequenced in a study of T cells in Graves' hyperthyroidism and ophthalmopathy (dated by TCRdb to the late 2010s). Libraries came from multiplex PCR. Sequencing instrument: Illumina HiSeq 2000. The TCR beta CDR3 regions were amplified from RNA transcripts. For the first round of RT-PCR on the TCR CDR3, the HTBI primer set was used together with the Qiagen OneStep RT-PCR kit. Starting from the raw public reads, TCRdb applied fastp trimming at Q25, assembled clones with MiXCR and retained in-frame beta chains. One record per CDR3 amino acid sequence lists the most common genes and DNA. For this sample there are about 700,000 distinct CDR3 sequences; nearly 45% appear just once. The ten biggest clones cover under 8% of the sample. The sequenced material came from peripheral blood or thyroid tissue (not recorded which). These receptor sequences come from an adult man with Graves' disease, either hyperthyroidism or ophthalmopathy (not recorded which).

The sample holds many counts of this clonotype. The chain employs TRBV24-1 and TRBJ1-5; no clear D. V shed 2 bases and J shed 11 bases, with 9 bases lying between them. In germline, CDR1 is KGHDR, CDR2 SFDVKD. The CDR3 totals 12 residues. The CDR3 DNA is TGTGCCACCAGTGATTCCCGGGAGGCCCAGCATTTT. It encodes CATSDSREAQHF.

The J gene is TRBJ1-5, the V gene TRBV7-9, with D tentatively TRBD1 (5 bases). V lost 0 bases and J 5 bases, leaving 8 bases between the germline ends. CDR3 length: 14 amino acids. CDR1 and CDR2 from the germline V gene are SEHNR and FQNEAQ (reference sequence). DNA for the CDR3: TGTGCCAGCAGCTTAGCTTGGGGGGATCAGCCCCAGCATTTT. Its translation: CASSLAWGDQPQHF.

To note about this clonotype: This may be a read error: a much more frequent sequence differs by one nucleotide. The rearrangement links TRBV24-1 to TRBJ1-2, with a weak D call TRBD1 (5 bases). The V end lost 4 bases, the J end lost 3 bases, and 11 bases lay between the germline ends. The CDR3 totals 14 residues. Germline V gives CDR1 KGHDR, CDR2 SFDVKD. The DNA for the CDR3 is TGTGCCACCAGTGAGGGGGACTTTCACTATGGCTACACCTTC. Translation: CATSEGDFHYGYTF.

The chain joins TRBV7-9 to TRBJ2-7; possible D gene TRBD2, 6 bases. Per germline, CDR1 SEHNR and CDR2 FQNEAQ (reference sequence). The CDR3 has 16 residues. Deletions cut 5 bases from V and 4 bases from J, with 21 bases between. The CDR3 region has the DNA TGTGCCAGCAGCGCACCACGCCGGGACTTAAAGTACGAGCAGTACTTC. The encoded protein is CASSAPRRDLKYEQYF.

The rearrangement uses TRBV20-1 and TRBJ1-5; D is unresolved. Germline CDR1 reads DFQATT; CDR2 reads SNEGSKA (reference sequence). The CDR3 length is 12 residues. Trimming took off 1 base at V and 5 bases at J, with 6 bases between the two ends. The DNA for the CDR3 is TGCAGTGCTAGAGGCCGAGATCAGCCCCAGCATTTT. Translating it yields CSARGRDQPQHF.

The chain links TRBV7-3 to TRBJ2-5; D perhaps matches TRBD1 (6 bases). The germline V gene encodes CDR1 SGHTA and CDR2 FQGTGA. This CDR3 contains 17 residues. Trimming took 10 bases from V and 9 from J, leaving 33 bases between them. CDR3 nucleotides: TGTGCCACAAACCCCCGGACAGTAGGCAGATGGGATCAGCCCCAGTACTTC. This gives the protein CATNPRTVGRWDQPQYF.

This clonotype was counted only a few times. Written as DNA, the CDR3 is TGTGCCAGTAGTATCCCTAACAGGGGGCGGAACGGCTACACCTTC. Its translation is CASSIPNRGRNGYTF. This rearrangement joins TRBV19 to TRBJ1-2; 9 bases align to TRBD1. The germline V gene encodes CDR1 LNHDA and CDR2 SQIVND (reference sequence). This CDR3 is 15 amino acids long. V lost 3 bases and J lost 8; bases outside the gene matches: 10. The whole variable domain, filled in from reference TRBV19 and TRBJ1-2, reads DGGITQSPKYLFRKEGQNVTLSCEQNLNHDAMYWYRQDPGQGLRLIYYSQIVNDFQKGDIAEGYSVSREKKESFPLTVTSAQKNPTAFYLCASSIPNRGRNGYTFGSGTRLTVV.

This chain joins TRBV25-1 and TRBJ1-2; D is ambiguous. The germline V gene encodes CDR1 MGHDK and CDR2 SYGVNS. The CDR3 contains 16 residues. Between the trimmed V and J ends, which lost 4 bases and 4 bases, there was a span of 19 bases. The CDR3 loop is CASSASDTVRSYGYTF. Here the CDR3 DNA reads TGTGCCAGCAGTGCTTCCGACACGGTGAGGAGCTATGGCTACACCTTC.

Comment on this clonotype: The conserved phenylalanine or tryptophan is not found at the CDR3 terminus, so this likely reflects a read error. It is unclear where the CDR3 begins or ends on the DNA, so no DNA is shown, and the CDR3 is as TCRdb lists it. The rearrangement links TRBV12-3 or TRBV12-4 to TRBJ2-7; TRBD2 reflects the table's D call only, with no check against the DNA. The CDR3 spans 10 amino acids, including both terminal residues. The CDR3 sequence is CASSLGLVGG.

This clonotype was observed many times. The genes are TRBV5-1 and TRBJ1-4, with D possibly being TRBD1 (5 bases). Trimming stripped 4 bases from V and 14 bases from J, with 18 bases between. CDR1 is SGHRS and CDR2 is YFSETQ in the germline V gene. There are 13 residues in the CDR3. In DNA form, the CDR3 reads TGCGCCAGCAGCCCCATGGATGGACATAGTCTGTTTTTT. Its translation: CASSPMDGHSLFF. Variable domain in full (rest from reference TRBV5-1 and TRBJ1-4): KAGVTQTPRYLIKTRGQQVTLSCSPISGHRSVSWYQQTPGQGLQFLFEYFSETQRNKGNFPGRFSGRQFSNSRSEMNVSTLELGDSALYLCASSPMDGHSLFFGSGTQLSVL.

A single count supports this clonotype. A much larger clone differs by one base, so this may be a read error. This chain links TRBV10-2 with TRBJ1-6; D call uncertain. Looked up from germline, CDR1 is WSHSY and CDR2 is SAAADI. The CDR3 sequence is 14 residues long. CDR3 DNA: TGCGCCAGCAGTCGACACGATTATAATTCACCCCTCCTCTTT. This codes for CASSRHDYNSPLLF.

Concerning this clonotype: This may arise from a read error, as a much more abundant clone is one base away. The genes are TRBV5-6 and TRBJ2-7, with TRBD1 matching over 8 bases. This CDR3 contains 13 residues. J lost 3 bases, V lost 3 bases, and 2 bases had no gene match. The germline CDR1 and CDR2 sequences are SGHDT and YYEEEE. The CDR3 sequence is CASSYRGYYEQYF. The CDR3 coding sequence is TGTGCCAGCAGCTACAGGGGGTACTACGAGCAGTACTTC.

V and J are TRBV2 and TRBJ2-3; D unclear. Germline V lookup: CDR1 SNHLY, CDR2 FYNNEI. V dropped 6 bases and J dropped 0 bases, with 10 bases sitting between them. The CDR3 is 14 amino acids. DNA for the CDR3: TGTGCCAGCAGGGACGGACCTAGCACAGATACGCAGTATTTT. This gives the protein CASRDGPSTDTQYF.

At least ten counts were recorded for this clonotype. The chain recombines TRBV15 with TRBJ1-2, with 7 nucleotides matching TRBD1. The CDR3 runs to 14 residues. From germline, CDR1 is LNHNV and CDR2 YYDKDF (reference sequence). J gave up 5 bases and V 2 bases, and 5 bases lay outside the gene matches. CDR3 protein: CATSRPGTAYGYTF. The CDR3 bases are TGTGCCACCAGCAGACCGGGGACAGCATATGGCTACACCTTC.

This clonotype came up a few times. This chain uses TRBV20-1 with TRBJ1-2; possible D gene TRBD1, 6 bases. CDR1 is DFQATT, CDR2 SNEGSKA, per germline (reference sequence). This CDR3 has 14 residues. Trimming cost V 0 bases and J 6 bases, with 14 bases left between them. The CDR3 region is CSARDTGGRDGYTF. The CDR3 DNA sequence: TGCAGTGCTAGAGATACCGGGGGGCGAGATGGCTACACCTTC.

V usage is TRBV10-3 and J usage is TRBJ1-1; no clear D. Germline V gene sequence: CDR1 ENHRY, CDR2 SYGVKD. V dropped 11 bases and J dropped 1 base, with 11 bases sitting between them. There are 12 residues in the CDR3. DNA of the CDR3: TGTGCCTGGAGTAGGCAGAACACTGAAGCTTTCTTT. It codes for CAWSRQNTEAFF.

This clonotype was observed a handful of times. The chain employs TRBV19 and TRBJ1-6, with 11 positions matching TRBD1. Trimming took 7 bases from V and 10 from J; bases not matched to a gene: 6. Per germline, CDR1 LNHDA and CDR2 SQIVND (reference sequence). The CDR3 has 14 amino acids. This CDR3 is CASTPGQGESPLHF. The CDR3 DNA reads TGTGCCAGTACCCCGGGACAGGGGGAATCACCCCTCCACTTT. The variable domain in full, completed from reference TRBV19 and TRBJ1-6, reads DGGITQSPKYLFRKEGQNVTLSCEQNLNHDAMYWYRQDPGQGLRLIYYSQIVNDFQKGDIAEGYSVSREKKESFPLTVTSAQKNPTAFYLCASTPGQGESPLHFGNGTRLTVT.

This clonotype was counted ten times or more. The chain links TRBV7-9 to TRBJ2-7; perhaps TRBD2 as D (5 bases). Germline CDR1 and CDR2: SEHNR and FQNEAQ (reference sequence). There are 14 residues in the CDR3. Deletions cut 2 bases from V and 5 bases from J, with 13 bases between. CDR3 sequence reads: CASSLRLARDEQYF. CDR3 coding DNA: TGTGCCAGCAGCTTAAGGCTAGCTCGGGACGAGCAGTACTTC.

The chain employs TRBV7-9 and TRBJ1-2; 7 nucleotides agree with TRBD1. With 4 bases clipped from V and 8 bases from J, the junction kept 10 bases outside the gene matches. The germline V gene encodes CDR1 SEHNR and CDR2 FQNEAQ (reference sequence). CDR3 size: 14 residues. In DNA form, the CDR3 reads TGTGCCAGCAGCTCTCCCCTTGACAGGGTCGGCTACACCTTC. Amino acid sequence: CASSSPLDRVGYTF.

In this sample, this clonotype turned up many times. The V and J genes are TRBV2 and TRBJ1-1; D unresolved. The length of the CDR3 is 14 residues. Deletions cut 4 bases from V and 1 base from J, with 10 bases between. Germline CDR1 SNHLY, CDR2 FYNNEI. The CDR3 sequence: CASSGFKGNTEAFF. CDR3 nucleotides: TGTGCCAGCAGTGGATTTAAAGGGAACACTGAAGCTTTCTTT.

Many counts were recorded for this clonotype. V and J are TRBV12-3 or TRBV12-4 and TRBJ1-6; D gene uncertain. The CDR3 runs to 12 residues. The germline V and J ends were trimmed by 5 bases and 8 bases, with 7 bases remaining between them. In DNA, the CDR3 is TGTGCCAGCAGTACCTCCCATTCACCCCTCCACTTT. Translating gives CASSTSHSPLHF.

Many counts were recorded for this clonotype. The chain uses TRBV7-2 and TRBJ2-5, with 7 bases that match TRBD1. Trimming removed 8 bases from V and 2 bases from J; junction bases left unmatched: 5. This CDR3 has 13 amino acids. Germline CDR1 is SGHTA and CDR2 is FQGNSA. CDR3 sequence reads: CASQTGLQETQYF. CDR3 DNA: TGTGCCAGCCAGACAGGGCTACAAGAGACCCAGTACTTC.

This chain links TRBV7-9 with TRBJ1-1, with 8 bases matching TRBD1. The V segment lost 2 bases and the J segment 4 bases; nucleotides outside the gene matches: 9. The germline V gene encodes CDR1 SEHNR and CDR2 FQNEAQ (reference sequence). The CDR3 covers 16 residues. The CDR3 DNA follows: TGTGCCAGCAGCTTATCCCTTGGGACAGGACCCACTGAAGCTTTCTTT. It specifies CASSLSLGTGPTEAFF.

The chain recombines TRBV7-9 with TRBJ2-7, with 9 bases that match TRBD1. Unmatched junction bases numbered 12, after V lost 5 bases and J lost 4 bases. Germline values: CDR1 SEHNR, CDR2 FQNEAQ (reference sequence). This CDR3 has 16 amino acids. DNA of the CDR3: TGTGCCAGCAGCACCGGGACAGGGCCAGAATTTTACGAGCAGTACTTC. It specifies CASSTGTGPEFYEQYF.

This clonotype has more than one count but fewer than ten. This chain links TRBV20-1 with TRBJ2-5, with D perhaps matching TRBD1 or TRBD2 (5 bases each). With 5 bases removed from V and 5 bases from J, the gap between germline ends came to 12 bases. Per the germline V gene, CDR1 is DFQATT and CDR2 is SNEGSKA (reference sequence). The CDR3 contains 12 residues. CDR3 protein: CSAPLGEETQYF. For the CDR3, the DNA is TGCAGTGCTCCTTTGGGGGAGGAGACCCAGTACTTC.

The gene calls are TRBV9 and TRBJ2-5; D ambiguous. Germline-derived CDR1 and CDR2 are SGDLS and YYNGEE. Trimming took 4 bases from V and 2 from J, leaving 12 bases between them. The CDR3 is 14 amino acids. This chain's CDR3 is CASSQMPEQETQYF. In DNA form, the CDR3 reads TGTGCCAGCAGCCAAATGCCTGAACAAGAGACCCAGTACTTC.

This clonotype was detected a few times. The chain combines TRBV6-1 with TRBJ2-2, with 9 bases matching TRBD2. The V and J ends lost 8 bases and 4 bases, in that order; junction bases with no gene match: 8. Germline CDR1 and CDR2: MNHNS and SASEGT. The CDR3 runs to 15 residues. CDR3 residues: CASGTTSGTTGELFF. CDR3 sequence (DNA): TGTGCCAGCGGAACGACTAGCGGAACCACCGGGGAGCTGTTTTTT.

This clonotype was seen a few times. The V gene is TRBV7-9, the J gene TRBJ1-6; 7 positions agree with TRBD1. The CDR3 length is 17 residues. V lost 5 bases, J lost 4 bases, and 11 bases stayed unmatched. Per germline, CDR1 SEHNR and CDR2 FQNEAQ (reference sequence). CDR3 in amino acids: CASSTHDREGYNSPLHF. The CDR3 DNA sequence: TGTGCCAGCAGCACTCACGACAGGGAAGGTTATAATTCACCCCTCCACTTT.

The V gene is TRBV13, the J gene TRBJ1-6, with D perhaps TRBD1 (5 bases). The germline V gene encodes CDR1 PRHDT and CDR2 FYEKMQ (reference sequence). This CDR3 has 14 amino acids. V was trimmed by 6 bases and J by 6 bases, leaving 12 bases between them. CDR3 sequence (DNA): TGTGCCAGCAGTTATGGGGGGGGTAATTCACCCCTCCACTTT. Its protein is CASSYGGGNSPLHF.

The chain carries TRBV25-1 and TRBJ1-4; tentatively, D is TRBD1 (6 bases). Germline V lookup: CDR1 MGHDK, CDR2 SYGVNS. This CDR3 has 15 amino acids. The V end was cut by 3 bases, the J end by 6 bases, with 14 bases between. In DNA form, the CDR3 reads TGTGCCAGCAGTGAGTCAACGGGGGGCGATGAAAAACTGTTTTTT. Translating it yields CASSESTGGDEKLFF.

Details on this clonotype: The missing conserved phenylalanine or tryptophan at the end of this CDR3 makes a read error likely. The genes are TRBV2 and TRBJ1-1; 11 bases fit TRBD1. Germline V gene data show CDR1 as SNHLY and CDR2 as FYNNEI. This CDR3 has 13 residues. Unmatched junction bases numbered 4, after V lost 3 bases and J lost 10 bases. CDR3 nucleotides: TGTGCCAGCAGTGAGGGTGGGACAGGGGGAGCTTTCTCT. Amino acid sequence: CASSEGGTGGAFS.

The V call is TRBV7-2, the J call TRBJ2-2; maybe TRBD1 (6 bases). V lost 5 bases, J lost 1 base, and 17 bases lay in between. Germline CDR1 reads SGHTA; CDR2 reads FQGNSA. The CDR3 loop spans 17 amino acids. The CDR3 is CASSPTAAGENTGELFF. DNA for the CDR3: TGTGCCAGCAGCCCAACCGCGGCAGGGGAGAACACCGGGGAGCTGTTTTTT.